This TCR beta chain derives from a study of vaccination and CD4 T cells after COVID-19. Study at large: Between diagnosis and the drawing of post-COVID samples lay a median roughly 94 days (range 35 to 161).

As for treatment: approximately 10-day PBMC culture with coronavirus spike peptide pools or control peptides (ViraFEST assay). Researchers reported culturing under 2.5 million PBMCs per well with approximately 10 IU/ml IL-2 and around 9.4 ug/ml peptide pools. Once obtained from cultured CD4+ T cells, the DNA was sequenced using the Oncomine TCR Beta short-read assay. The source of extracted genomic DNA was cultured CD4+ T cells. TCRdb re-called the PCR reads with MiXCR, one entry per CDR3 protein. The sample includes over 13,000 distinct CDR3 sequences, roughly 21% of them seen just once. This clonotype has just a few counts. Antigen: not known. Sequencing input: cultured CD4+ T cells from blood. The clonotype was recovered from a human donor with COVID-19.

CDR3 amino acids: CASTIGNSYNSPLHF. The CDR3 DNA reads as TGTGCCAGTACAATCGGCAACTCCTATAATTCACCCCTCCACTTT. V is TRBV19 and J is TRBJ1-6; D is undetermined. Germline loops: CDR1 LNHDA, CDR2 SQIVND (reference sequence). V was trimmed by 7 bases and J by 0 bases, leaving 10 bases between them. This CDR3 has 15 residues.